The clone carrying this T cell receptor (beta chain) was seen just once. This sample stems from a study of blood T cell repertoires in COVID-19. Study context: Spain, Italy and the United States supplied samples that represented acute and convalescent COVID-19. Nucleic acid was either cDNA or gDNA, and it came from T cells, B-cell-depleted T cells, or PBMCs.

J was trimmed by 5 bases and V by 5 bases; bases with no gene match: 1. The length of the CDR3 is 12 residues. CDR1 GTSNPN and CDR2 SVGIG come from the germline V gene (reference sequence). Data came from immunoSEQ multiplex PCR; TCRdb stores just in-frame clones and leaves some out. The table shows 200,000 to 250,000 clones, with 80% to 85% occurring only once. This sequence was found in a woman older than 75 with active or convalescent COVID-19. The specimen sequenced was peripheral blood. The chain carries TRBV30 and TRBJ1-4; 8 bases are a match to TRBD1. The CDR3 coding sequence is TGTGCCTGGGGGGACAGGAATGAAAAACTGTTTTTT. Its protein is CAWGDRNEKLFF.